This TCR beta chain emerged from a study of shared clonotypes between healthy human individuals. Germline CDR1 is MDHEN and CDR2 is SYDVKM. This CDR3 is built from 12 residues. The junction had 0 bases not matched to a gene; V was cut back by 8 bases and J by 4 bases. Concerning this clone itself: Its antigen remains unidentified.

Generated by immunoSEQ multiplex PCR, the TCRdb table keeps only in-frame clones and is missing some. The sample lists over 850,000 clones, around 78% occurring once. Study-level findings and limits: Only blood underwent sampling, and tissue repertoires likely differ. Despite large depth, rarefaction showed incomplete sorted-subset sequencing.

V usage is TRBV28 and J usage is TRBJ2-4; 9 nucleotides match TRBD1. Material: memory CD4+ T cells from PBMCs. Subset in this sample: CD45RA-negative fraction. The sequence was obtained from a man in his late teens or twenties in good health. Some clones in this sample may be carry-over from other donors' samples. The CDR3 here is CASGTGKNIQYF. CDR3 sequence (DNA): TGTGCCAGCGGGACAGGGAAAAACATTCAGTACTTC.